This TCR beta chain is from a study of T cell repertoires in cytomegalovirus infection. Study as a whole: Public TCR beta signatures indicated both CMV infection and matching HLA type. Study-wide results and caveats: HLA-C-restricted, CMV-specific TCR beta clonotypes were dominant ex vivo. Based on cumulative public TCR beta family frequency, carriers of CMV plus the relevant HLA were identified.

This clonotype was picked up many times. Its specificity is unknown. V shed 6 bases, J shed 2 bases, and the junction held 5 bases outside the gene matches. The CDR3 length is 14 residues. Germline CDR1 ENHRY, CDR2 SYGVKD. MiXCR was run by TCRdb on the reads, yielding one entry per CDR3 protein. Among tens of thousands of distinct CDR3 sequences, 3% to 4% were seen once, and the ten largest hold about 20%. The sequenced material came from PBMCs. The clonotype comes from a human donor in good health (CMV status not recorded). Some clones in this sample may be carry-over from other donors' samples. The chain joins TRBV10-3 to TRBJ1-1; 8 nucleotides align to TRBD1. The CDR3 bases are TGTGCCATCAGCCGGACAGGGATTAACACTGAAGCTTTCTTT. Encoded protein: CAISRTGINTEAFF.